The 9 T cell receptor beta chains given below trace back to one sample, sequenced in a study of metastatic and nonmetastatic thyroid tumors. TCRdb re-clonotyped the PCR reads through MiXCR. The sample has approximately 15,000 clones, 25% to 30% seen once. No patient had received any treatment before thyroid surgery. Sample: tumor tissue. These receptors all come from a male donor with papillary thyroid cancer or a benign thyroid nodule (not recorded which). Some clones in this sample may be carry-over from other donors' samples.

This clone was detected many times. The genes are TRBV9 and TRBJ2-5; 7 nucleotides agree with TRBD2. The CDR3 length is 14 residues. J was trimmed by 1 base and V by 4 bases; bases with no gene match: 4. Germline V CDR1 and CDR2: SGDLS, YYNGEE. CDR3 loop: CASSSGLGQETQYF. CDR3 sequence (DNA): TGTGCCAGCAGCTCCGGACTAGGCCAAGAGACCCAGTACTTC.

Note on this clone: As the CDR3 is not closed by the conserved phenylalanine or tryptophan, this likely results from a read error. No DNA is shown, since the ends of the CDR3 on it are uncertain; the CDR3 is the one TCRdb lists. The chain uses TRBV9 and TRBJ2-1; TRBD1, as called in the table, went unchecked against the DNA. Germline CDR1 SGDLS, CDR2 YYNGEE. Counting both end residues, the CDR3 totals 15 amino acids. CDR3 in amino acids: CARSARDSPYNEHFS.

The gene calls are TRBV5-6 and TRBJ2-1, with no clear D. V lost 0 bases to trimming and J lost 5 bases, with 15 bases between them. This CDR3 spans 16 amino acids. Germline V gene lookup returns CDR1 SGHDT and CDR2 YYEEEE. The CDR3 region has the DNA TGTGCCAGCAGCTTGGAAGGTCCTAACGCCCACAATGAGCAGTTCTTC. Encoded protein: CASSLEGPNAHNEQFF. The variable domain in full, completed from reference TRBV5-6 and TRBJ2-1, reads DAGVTQSPTHLIKTRGQQVTLRCSPKSGHDTVSWYQQALGQGPQFIFQYYEEEERQRGNFPDRFSGHQFPNYSSELNVNALLLGDSALYLCASSLEGPNAHNEQFFGPGTRLTVL.

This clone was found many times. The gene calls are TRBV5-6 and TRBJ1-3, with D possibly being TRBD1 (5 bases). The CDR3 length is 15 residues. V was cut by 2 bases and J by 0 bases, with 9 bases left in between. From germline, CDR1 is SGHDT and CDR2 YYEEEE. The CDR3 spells CASSFGHLSGNTIYF. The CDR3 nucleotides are TGTGCCAGCAGCTTCGGACACCTCTCTGGAAACACCATATATTTT.

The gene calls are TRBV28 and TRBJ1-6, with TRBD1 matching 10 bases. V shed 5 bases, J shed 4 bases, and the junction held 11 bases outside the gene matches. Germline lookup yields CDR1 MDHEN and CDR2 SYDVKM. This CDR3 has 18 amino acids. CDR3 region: CASSGGQGEGQYNSPLHF. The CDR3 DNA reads TGTGCCAGCAGTGGAGGACAGGGGGAAGGCCAATATAATTCACCCCTCCACTTT. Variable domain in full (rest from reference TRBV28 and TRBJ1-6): DVKVTQSSRYLVKRTGEKVFLECVQDMDHENMFWYRQDPGLGLRLIYFSYDVKMKEKGDIPEGYSVSREKKERFSLILESASTNQTSMYLCASSGGQGEGQYNSPLHFGNGTRLTVT.

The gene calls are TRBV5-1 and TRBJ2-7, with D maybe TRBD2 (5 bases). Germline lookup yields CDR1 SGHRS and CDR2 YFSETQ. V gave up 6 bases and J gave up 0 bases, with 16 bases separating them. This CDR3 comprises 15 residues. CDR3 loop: CASITAGLNSYEQYF. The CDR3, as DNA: TGCGCCAGCATCACGGCCGGACTGAACTCCTACGAGCAGTACTTC.

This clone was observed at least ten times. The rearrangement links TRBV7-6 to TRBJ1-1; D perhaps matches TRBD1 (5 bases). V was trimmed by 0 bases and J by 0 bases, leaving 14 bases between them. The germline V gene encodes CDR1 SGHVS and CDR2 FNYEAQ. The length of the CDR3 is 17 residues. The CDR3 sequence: CASSLAGLGGLNTEAFF. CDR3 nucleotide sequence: TGTGCCAGCAGCTTAGCTGGTCTTGGGGGGTTGAACACTGAAGCTTTCTTT.

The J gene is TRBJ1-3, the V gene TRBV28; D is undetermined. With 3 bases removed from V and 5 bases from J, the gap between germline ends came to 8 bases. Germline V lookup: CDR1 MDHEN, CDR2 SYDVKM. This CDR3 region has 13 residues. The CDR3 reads CASSLLVRNTIYF. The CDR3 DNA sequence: TGTGCCAGCAGTTTGCTTGTCAGAAACACCATATATTTT.

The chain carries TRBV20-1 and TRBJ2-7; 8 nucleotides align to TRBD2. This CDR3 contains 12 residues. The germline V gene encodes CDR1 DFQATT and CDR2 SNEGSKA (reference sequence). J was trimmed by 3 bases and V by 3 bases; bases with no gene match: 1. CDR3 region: CSARTSDYEQYF. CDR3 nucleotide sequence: TGCAGTGCTAGGACTAGCGACTACGAGCAGTACTTC.